This T cell receptor (beta chain) appears in the sequencing data of a study of T-cell memory formation after mild COVID-19. TCRdb used MiXCR to reprocess the 5' RACE reads, holding one entry per CDR3 protein. The data contain around 90,000 distinct CDR3 sequences, 10% to 15% of them seen just once; the ten biggest clones take up around a quarter. The CDR3 consists of 16 residues. Germline V gene data show CDR1 as SGHRS and CDR2 as YFSETQ. Losses at the gene ends were 4 bases for V and 0 bases for J; bases not matched to a gene: 8. This clonotype was found a few times. The chain is built from TRBV5-1 and TRBJ1-1; 8 positions agree with TRBD1. The sequencing input was PBMCs or a T cell subset sorted from them (not recorded which). This TCR came from an adult woman who had mild COVID-19 (a few samples of this study predate the infection). Cell type and time point are not known. CDR3: CASSAEPGGLNTEAFF. The CDR3 DNA sequence: TGCGCCAGCAGCGCCGAACCAGGGGGCTTGAACACTGAAGCTTTCTTT. Looking up the rest from reference TRBV5-1 and TRBJ1-1 gives the full variable domain: KAGVTQTPRYLIKTRGQQVTLSCSPISGHRSVSWYQQTPGQGLQFLFEYFSETQRNKGNFPGRFSGRQFSNSRSEMNVSTLELGDSALYLCASSAEPGGLNTEAFFGQGTRLTVV.